This T cell receptor (beta chain) was retrieved from a study of regulatory T cells in long-lasting Graves disease. Study-wide results and caveats: Persistent patients shared some 2,500 public clonotypes among themselves. Newly diagnosed patients shared fewer, at about a thousand.

According to the study, TCR beta libraries were built with iRepertoire HTBI primers and CDR3-region Arm-PCR. TCRdb redid the calling of the multiplex PCR reads with MiXCR, one entry per CDR3 protein. The sample gives about 440,000 distinct CDR3 sequences, around 15% of which show up once; approximately 11% is in the top ten. Time point here: newly diagnosed GD, antithyroid drugs for less than 3 months. PBMC-extracted RNA yielded the TCR library. This clonotype was observed a few times. Antigen unknown. These records were also assigned to another study, of T cells in Graves' hyperthyroidism and ophthalmopathy. From that report: HTBI primers were the set used in a first-round RT-PCR of the TCR CDR3. Ophthalmopathy stood apart from stable hyperthyroidism in a 13 V-J model.

The input for sequencing was peripheral blood mononuclear cells (PBMCs), taken at new diagnosis, from a patient treated with antithyroid drugs. The receptor's source is a woman in her 30s with Graves disease.

CDR3 residues: CASSIRGQGQETQYF. The CDR3 coding sequence is TGTGCCAGTAGTATACGAGGGCAGGGGCAAGAGACCCAGTACTTC. The J gene is TRBJ2-5, the V gene TRBV19; weak D call: TRBD1 (6 bases). CDR3 length equals 15 residues. Germline CDR1 is LNHDA and CDR2 is SQIVND (reference sequence). V lost 2 bases to trimming and J lost 2 bases, with 12 bases between them.